These T cell receptor beta chains were read from a single sample in a study of beta chain features in type 1 diabetes. Clones were read by immunoSEQ multiplex PCR, and TCRdb kept only the in-frame ones, dropping some. The sample lists 300,000 to 350,000 clones, around an eighth occurring once. Sequenced input: naive CD4+ T cells from blood. Source of these receptors: a woman younger than 30 with type 1 diabetes. The CDR3 runs from the conserved cysteine through the conserved F or W. Each record gives: V gene, clone size, D gene, J gene, CDR3 DNA, CDR3 protein. A D gene is named only where the DNA matches it firmly. Not all rows give a size; the values are once, few, many and, for expanded clones, a class.

TRBV7-3,-,TRBD1,TRBJ1-1,TGTGCCAGCAGCCGGGACAGGAACACTGAAGCTTTCTTT,CASSRDRNTEAFF
TRBV5-1,-,TRBD1,TRBJ2-7,TGCGCCAGCAGCTTTACAGGGGCCTCCTACGAGCAGTACTTC,CASSFTGASYEQYF
TRBV7-3,-,TRBD2,TRBJ2-3,TGTGCCAGCAGCTTCCTAGCGGGTGTGTCAGATACGCAGTATTTT,CASSFLAGVSDTQYF
TRBV30,few,-,TRBJ2-3,TGTGCCTGGAGTGTACCGGGAGCGGCAGATACGCAGTATTTT,CAWSVPGAADTQYF
TRBV7-2,-,TRBD2,TRBJ2-5,TGTGCCAGCAGCCGACCGGGACTAGCGGGAGTTGAGACCCAGTACTTC,CASSRPGLAGVETQYF
TRBV12-5,few,TRBD2,TRBJ2-3,TGTGCTAGTGGTTTGGCCGGGAGGGATACGCAGTATTTT,CASGLAGRDTQYF
TRBV27,few,-,TRBJ1-5,TGTGCCAGCAGTTTAGGGGGCTATAGCAATCAGCCCCAGCATTTT,CASSLGGYSNQPQHF
TRBV6-6,-,TRBD2,TRBJ2-1,TGTGCCAGCAGTTGGCTAGCGGCTAAGAATGAGCAGTTCTTC,CASSWLAAKNEQFF
TRBV7-9,few,-,TRBJ1-1,TGTGCCAGCAACCGCCAGGGTTTGAACACTGAAGCTTTCTTT,CASNRQGLNTEAFF
TRBV9,-,TRBD2,TRBJ2-1,TGTGCCAGCAGCCGCGCTAGCGGGGCACGACGCGATGAGCAGTTCTTC,CASSRASGARRDEQFF
TRBV7-3,few,TRBD2,TRBJ2-7,TGTGCCAGCAGCCTTAGCGGGAGTCCGAGTGAGCAGTACTTC,CASSLSGSPSEQYF
TRBV7-9,few,-,TRBJ1-1,TGTGCCAGCAGCTTAAGGGGATTGGGAGAAGCTTTCTTT,CASSLRGLGEAFF
TRBV29-1,-,TRBD2,TRBJ2-2,TGCAGCGTTCTAAGACTAGCGGGAGGGTTGGCCAACACCGGGGAGCTGTTTTTT,CSVLRLAGGLANTGELFF
TRBV7-3,few,TRBD2,TRBJ2-3,TGTGCCAGCAGTCCGACTAGCGGGAGCGGACAAACGCAGTATTTT,CASSPTSGSGQTQYF
TRBV18,-,TRBD1,TRBJ1-5,TGTGCCAGCTCACCCCAGGGGGCTCATCAGCCCCAGCATTTT,CASSPQGAHQPQHF